These 13 T cell receptor beta chains share one sample of origin, sequenced in a study. TCRdb reanalysed the RT-PCR reads using MiXCR and keeps one entry per CDR3 protein. The sample has about 680,000 distinct CDR3 sequences, approximately 14% seen once. Sequenced: memory CD4+ T cells from blood. These receptors came from a female donor in good health, serving as a healthy control.

In its sample, this clonotype was seen a few times. CDR3 nucleotide sequence: TGCGCCAGCAGTCAACGACGGGAGAACACTGAAGCTTTCTTT. Its protein product is CASSQRRENTEAFF. The gene calls are TRBV5-1 and TRBJ1-1; the D is unclear. Germline CDR1 and CDR2: SGHRS and YFSETQ. There are 14 residues in the CDR3. The V end lost 5 bases, the J end lost 1 base, and 12 bases lay between the germline ends.

This clonotype occurred many times. The rearrangement uses TRBV12-3 or TRBV12-4 and TRBJ2-1; 8 bases line up with TRBD2. Trimming cost V 6 bases and J 5 bases; bases outside gene matches: 12. The CDR3 is made up of 16 amino acids. Written as DNA, the CDR3 is TGTGCCAGCAGCCCTACTAGCGGACTGGTAAACAATGAGCAGTTCTTC. It yields the protein CASSPTSGLVNNEQFF.

The CDR3 DNA is TGTGCCAGCAGCTTGCCTGGAGGAAGCGGGAGGGCCGCTGCGTGGAATGAGCAGTTCTTC. This gives the protein CASSLPGGSGRAAAWNEQFF. The chain employs TRBV5-4 and TRBJ2-1; 10 nucleotides agree with TRBD2. The germline gives CDR1 SGHNT, CDR2 YYREEE (reference sequence). The CDR3 length is 20 residues. The ends lost 1 base at V and 7 bases at J; junction bases unmatched: 20.

This clonotype has ten or more counts. V and J are TRBV12-3 or TRBV12-4 and TRBJ2-2; no clear D. The CDR3 totals 12 residues. The V end was cut by 10 bases, the J end by 6 bases, with 12 bases between. Here the CDR3 DNA reads TGTGCCACCAAATATGGCCCCGGGGAGCTGTTTTTT. It yields the protein CATKYGPGELFF.

This clonotype was observed a handful of times. The chain is built from TRBV7-7 and TRBJ2-3; D is uncertain. CDR3 size: 13 residues. CDR1 and CDR2 from the germline V gene are SSHAT and FNYEAQ (reference sequence). V was cut by 4 bases and J by 4 bases, with 9 bases left in between. CDR3: CASSSNYADTQYF. CDR3 sequence (DNA): TGTGCCAGCAGCTCCAACTATGCAGATACGCAGTATTTT. Supplemented by reference TRBV7-7 and TRBJ2-3, the full variable domain reads GAGVSQSPRYKVTKRGQDVTLRCDPISSHATLYWYQQALGQGPEFLTYFNYEAQPDKSGLPSDRFSAERPEGSISTLTIQRTEQRDSAMYRCASSSNYADTQYFGPGTRLTVL.

This clonotype was recorded at least ten times. The chain links TRBV20-1 to TRBJ2-5, with D uncertain. Germline V CDR1 and CDR2: DFQATT, SNEGSKA (reference sequence). Trimming took 3 bases from V and 1 from J, leaving 6 bases between them. The CDR3 runs to 12 residues. The CDR3, as DNA: TGCAGTGCTAGGGAGATCCAAGAGACCCAGTACTTC. Protein product: CSAREIQETQYF.

V usage is TRBV20-1 and J usage is TRBJ2-7; D perhaps matches TRBD2 (6 bases). The V end was cut by 5 bases, the J end by 0 bases, with 20 bases between. Germline loops: CDR1 DFQATT, CDR2 SNEGSKA (reference sequence). This CDR3 is 16 amino acids long. The CDR3 DNA reads TGCAGTGCTCCCCCCTGGGGGATAGCGGTCTCCTACGAGCAGTACTTC. Translation: CSAPPWGIAVSYEQYF.

This clonotype was detected ten times or more. The chain is built from TRBV7-9 and TRBJ1-1; 10 nucleotides align to TRBD1. With V trimmed by 5 bases and J by 3 bases, 12 bases remained unmatched. Looked up from germline, CDR1 is SEHNR and CDR2 is FQNEAQ (reference sequence). The CDR3 extends over 17 amino acids. The CDR3 protein is CASSGGQGLSGDTEAFF. CDR3 nucleotide sequence: TGTGCCAGCAGCGGGGGACAGGGGTTGAGTGGAGACACTGAAGCTTTCTTT.

In its sample, this clonotype was seen many times. The V gene is TRBV12-3 or TRBV12-4, the J gene TRBJ2-2; tentatively, D is TRBD1 or TRBD2 (5 bases each). Trimming cost V 6 bases and J 0 bases, with 11 bases left between them. This CDR3 region has 15 residues. The CDR3 DNA follows: TGTGCCAGCAGAAGGGTGGGGGCGAACACCGGGGAGCTGTTTTTT. This encodes CASRRVGANTGELFF.

This chain joins TRBV28 and TRBJ1-4, with 10 nucleotides matching TRBD1. Per the germline V gene, CDR1 is MDHEN and CDR2 is SYDVKM. V dropped 4 bases and J dropped 6; count of bases not matched to a gene: 5. This CDR3 has 15 amino acids. The CDR3 DNA is TGTGCCAGCAGTTCCCCGGGGACAGGGGATGAAAAACTGTTTTTT. Translated: CASSSPGTGDEKLFF.

This clonotype was seen ten or more times. This chain joins TRBV20-1 and TRBJ2-1, with 10 bases lining up with TRBD2. The J segment lost 6 bases and the V segment lost 5 bases, leaving 10 bases of the junction unmatched. Germline CDR1 is DFQATT and CDR2 is SNEGSKA (reference sequence). The CDR3 spans 15 residues. The CDR3 nucleotides read TGCAGTGCTGGGTCCGGGACTAGCGTTCTCAATGAGCAGTTCTTC. This encodes CSAGSGTSVLNEQFF.

J is TRBJ2-7 and V is TRBV7-8, with a tentative D call TRBD2 (6 bases). Germline values: CDR1 SGHVS, CDR2 FQNEAQ. V lost 2 bases and J 12 bases, leaving 23 bases between the germline ends. The CDR3 length is 15 residues. This CDR3 is CASSLYWREAGPSYF. CDR3 DNA sequence: TGTGCCAGCAGCTTATATTGGAGGGAGGCGGGCCCCTCGTACTTC.

This clonotype was counted at least ten times. The chain couples TRBV11-1 to TRBJ2-3; D is perhaps TRBD1 (6 bases). The CDR3 spans 16 residues. The germline V gene encodes CDR1 SGHAT and CDR2 FQDESV (reference sequence). V gave up 5 bases and J gave up 6 bases, with 21 bases separating them. CDR3 nucleotide sequence: TGTGCCAGCAGCCCCCGAGGCAGGGGAAGGAACGATACGCAGTATTTT. Residues: CASSPRGRGRNDTQYF. The variable domain in full, with the rest retrieved from reference TRBV11-1 and TRBJ2-3, is EAEVAQSPRYKITEKSQAVAFWCDPISGHATLYWYRQILGQGPELLVQFQDESVVDDSQLPKDRFSAERLKGVDSTLKIQPAELGDSAMYLCASSPRGRGRNDTQYFGPGTRLTVL.